The 5 T cell receptor beta chains in this list originate from one sample, sequenced in a study of CD8+ T cells in alopecia areata. TCR sequencing used cDNA made by reverse transcription of extracted RNA. TCRdb's copy holds only in-frame clones and misses some; the assay was immunoSEQ multiplex PCR. In the table there are about 120,000 clones, 55% to 80% of which are singletons. Input material: CD4+ T cells sorted from blood. These receptors were collected from a human donor in good health.

The V gene is TRBV2, the J gene TRBJ2-5; 9 bases fit TRBD1. V trimming: 6 bases; J trimming: 5 bases; junction bases outside the gene matches: 7. The germline gives CDR1 SNHLY, CDR2 FYNNEI. The CDR3 runs to 14 residues. For the CDR3, the DNA is TGTGCCAGCAGCGCCATCGGACAGGGGGAGACCCAGTACTTC. Encoded protein: CASSAIGQGETQYF.

The chain uses TRBV27 and TRBJ1-6; 7 positions match TRBD1. Looked up from germline, CDR1 is MNHEY and CDR2 is SMNVEV (reference sequence). The V gene end was trimmed by 0 bases and the J gene end by 7 bases; junction bases not matched to a gene: 6. This CDR3 spans 16 amino acids. CDR3 bases: TGTGCCAGCAGTTTATCGAGGACAGGAGGAAATTCACCCCTCCACTTT. It specifies CASSLSRTGGNSPLHF.

This sequence joins TRBV29-1 and TRBJ2-7; TRBD1 matches at 10 bases. The germline CDR1 and CDR2 sequences are SQVTM and ANQGSEA. The J segment lost 2 bases and the V segment lost 7 bases, leaving 5 bases of the junction unmatched. This CDR3 is 13 amino acids long. The chain's CDR3 is CSGGTGAPYEQYF. The CDR3 DNA is TGCAGCGGGGGGACAGGGGCTCCCTACGAGCAGTACTTC.

This chain links TRBV29-1 with TRBJ2-7; D is unclear. The CDR3 is made up of 11 amino acids. V was trimmed by 5 bases and J by 0 bases, leaving 5 bases between them. Germline lookup yields CDR1 SQVTM and CDR2 ANQGSEA. The CDR3 sequence is CSVTLSYEQYF. Written as DNA, the CDR3 is TGCAGCGTTACCCTCTCCTACGAGCAGTACTTC.

The chain links TRBV29-1 to TRBJ2-5; no reliable D call. Germline V gene sequence: CDR1 SQVTM, CDR2 ANQGSEA. The V end was cut by 1 base, the J end by 5 bases, with 5 bases between. The CDR3 has 11 residues. The CDR3 DNA sequence: TGCAGCGTTGAAGTGGCGGAGACCCAGTACTTC. Protein sequence: CSVEVAETQYF.